This T cell receptor beta chain derives from a study of identical twins. Study findings and constraints: Monozygotic twin pairs showed more out-of-frame TCR alpha sharing than models estimated. In cord blood, abundant beta clonotypes had fewer insertions; memory showed no trend.

Details on this clonotype: Its antigen is currently unknown.

Germline CDR1 reads SEHNR; CDR2 reads FQNEAQ (reference sequence). There are 16 residues in the CDR3. V gave up 5 bases and J gave up 3 bases, with 18 bases separating them. MiXCR was run by TCRdb on the 5' RACE reads, yielding one entry per CDR3 protein. The profile shows just over 450,000 distinct CDR3 sequences, around 14% of them singletons. These records were also assigned to another study, of yellow fever vaccine responses in identical twins.

Sample: CD4+ T cells sorted from blood. The source of this sequence is a woman aged 18-35 years in good health. The chain employs TRBV7-9 and TRBJ2-3; possibly TRBD1 for D (6 bases). The CDR3 loop reads CASSNLVRGSTDTQYF. CDR3 DNA sequence: TGTGCCAGCAGCAATCTAGTCAGGGGCTCAACAGATACGCAGTATTTT.